These 15 T cell receptor beta chains share one sample of origin, sequenced in a study of blood T cell repertoires in COVID-19. Some clones are missing from TCRdb's copy, which holds only in-frame ones; the method was immunoSEQ multiplex PCR. The data contain roughly 250,000 clones, 85% to 90% of them seen just once; the ten biggest clones take up around 0.84%. Sequenced sample: peripheral blood. All receptors derive from a man aged 25-45 years with acute or convalescent COVID-19.

This rearrangement joins TRBV7-9 to TRBJ1-2; a possible D gene is TRBD1 (5 bases). CDR1 is SEHNR and CDR2 is FQNEAQ in the germline V gene (reference sequence). The CDR3 length is 15 residues. The V end was cut by 1 base, the J end by 8 bases, with 17 bases between. CDR3 DNA sequence: TGTGCCAGCAGCTTAGACGGGACTGGGACCTCGGGCTACACCTTC. Amino acid sequence: CASSLDGTGTSGYTF. Together with reference TRBV7-9 and TRBJ1-2, the CDR3 gives the full variable domain: DTGVSQNPRHKITKRGQNVTFRCDPISEHNRLYWYRQTLGQGPEFLTYFQNEAQLEKSRLLSDRFSAERPKGSFSTLEIQRTEQGDSAMYLCASSLDGTGTSGYTFGSGTRLTVV.

The chain has TRBV7-8 and TRBJ2-7; TRBD2 might be the D (5 bases). The ends were cut back, 5 bases at V and 4 bases at J, with 12 bases in the middle. The CDR3 contains 13 residues. Per the germline V gene, CDR1 is SGHVS and CDR2 is FQNEAQ. The chain's CDR3 is CASSPRSGYEQYF. DNA of the CDR3: TGTGCCAGCAGCCCCCGGTCGGGGTACGAGCAGTACTTC.

The chain's CDR3 is CASSLQAGGAYNEQFF. As DNA, the CDR3 is TGTGCCAGCAGCTTACAGGCAGGGGGTGCCTACAATGAGCAGTTCTTC. The rearrangement joins TRBV7-3 to TRBJ2-1, with TRBD1 identical over 7 bases. Germline CDR1 reads SGHTA; CDR2 reads FQGTGA. J gave up 2 bases and V 2 bases, and 6 bases lay outside the gene matches. The CDR3 extends over 16 amino acids.

The V and J genes are TRBV9 and TRBJ1-3, with 7 bases aligning to TRBD1. The CDR3 runs 13 residues. The trim removed 2 bases at V and 8 bases at J, leaving 4 bases unmatched. In germline, CDR1 is SGDLS, CDR2 YYNGEE. In nucleotides, the CDR3 is TGTGCCAGCAGCGTCGGACAGGAGGACACCATATATTTT. Residues: CASSVGQEDTIYF.

The rearrangement links TRBV7-3 to TRBJ2-1, with D maybe TRBD2 (6 bases). The CDR3 spans 13 residues. V shed 5 bases and J shed 7 bases, with 12 bases lying between them. Looked up from germline, CDR1 is SGHTA and CDR2 is FQGTGA. The CDR3 coding sequence is TGTGCCAGCAGCCCGGGACTCATTAATGAGCAGTTCTTC. This sequence encodes CASSPGLINEQFF.

V gene TRBV7-9 combines with J gene TRBJ2-1, with a tentative D call TRBD2 (5 bases). Trimming took off 8 bases at V and 5 bases at J, with 7 bases between the two ends. Germline values: CDR1 SEHNR, CDR2 FQNEAQ (reference sequence). There are 11 residues in the CDR3. CDR3 sequence reads: CASPGNNEQFF. The CDR3 DNA sequence: TGTGCCAGCCCGGGAAACAATGAGCAGTTCTTC.

Here the CDR3 reads CASGLGQGPNSPLHF. The CDR3 nucleotides read TGTGCTAGTGGTTTGGGACAGGGGCCTAATTCACCCCTCCACTTT. This sequence joins TRBV12-5 and TRBJ1-6, with 8 bases fitting TRBD1. The germline CDR1 and CDR2 sequences are LGHNT and FRNRAP. After removal of 1 base from V and 6 bases from J, the junction contained 2 bases not matched to a gene. The CDR3 has 15 amino acids.

The genes are TRBV9 and TRBJ2-5; tentative D call: TRBD2 (7 bases). The CDR3 sequence is 14 residues long. Germline V gene data show CDR1 as SGDLS and CDR2 as YYNGEE. Trimming took 0 bases from V and 7 from J, leaving 13 bases between them. The CDR3 region has the DNA TGTGCCAGCAGCGTAGTTGGAGGGGGGGGGACCCAGTACTTC. As protein: CASSVVGGGGTQYF.

This clone showed up just once. This sequence joins TRBV6-2 or TRBV6-3 and TRBJ1-5, with TRBD1 as a possible D gene (6 bases). Germline CDR1 reads MNHEY; CDR2 reads SVGEGT. The CDR3 consists of 16 residues. V was shortened by 5 bases and J by 0 bases, with 14 bases between the two germline ends. The CDR3 reads CASSQLGQDSNQPQHF. The DNA of the CDR3 is TGTGCCAGCAGTCAACTGGGACAAGATAGCAATCAGCCCCAGCATTTT.

This clone was observed a handful of times. J is TRBJ2-3 and V is TRBV5-1; D may be TRBD2 (5 bases). CDR1 and CDR2 from the germline V gene are SGHRS and YFSETQ. The length of the CDR3 is 16 residues. Trimming took off 0 bases at V and 2 bases at J, with 13 bases between the two ends. This chain's CDR3 is CASSLATGSPTDTQYF. In nucleotides, the CDR3 is TGCGCCAGCAGCTTGGCCACGGGGTCCCCCACAGATACGCAGTATTTT. Full variable domain (missing parts from reference TRBV5-1 and TRBJ2-3): KAGVTQTPRYLIKTRGQQVTLSCSPISGHRSVSWYQQTPGQGLQFLFEYFSETQRNKGNFPGRFSGRQFSNSRSEMNVSTLELGDSALYLCASSLATGSPTDTQYFGPGTRLTVL.

V usage is TRBV3-1 (or the pseudogene TRBV3-2) and J usage is TRBJ2-1; a possible D gene is TRBD1 (6 bases). Germline V gene lookup returns CDR1 LGHDT and CDR2 YNNKEL (reference sequence). With 4 bases removed from V and 4 bases from J, the gap between germline ends came to 20 bases. This CDR3 has 17 amino acids. This CDR3 is CASSPHPEGELYNEQFF. The CDR3 DNA reads as TGTGCCAGCAGCCCCCACCCTGAGGGGGAACTTTACAATGAGCAGTTCTTC.

The rearrangement uses TRBV7-6 and TRBJ1-1; D is undetermined. There are 13 residues in the CDR3. Germline values: CDR1 SGHVS, CDR2 FNYEAQ. The V end was cut by 0 bases, the J end by 6 bases, with 8 bases between. The CDR3 nucleotides read TGTGCCAGCAGCTTAGCTGGGAGGGCTGAAGCTTTCTTT. Amino acids: CASSLAGRAEAFF.

V is TRBV19 and J is TRBJ1-1; TRBD1 agrees at 7 bases. Germline-derived CDR1 and CDR2 are LNHDA and SQIVND (reference sequence). This CDR3 has 13 amino acids. V lost 7 bases, J lost 6 bases, and 8 bases stayed unmatched. The CDR3 bases are TGTGCCAGTAACCCAACAGGGGACCCTGAAGCTTTCTTT. Its protein is CASNPTGDPEAFF.

The CDR3 sequence is CSVEGVQGHGAYEQYF. Here the CDR3 DNA reads TGCAGCGTTGAAGGGGTACAGGGGCATGGAGCCTACGAGCAGTACTTC. The chain has TRBV29-1 and TRBJ2-7; the match to TRBD1 covers 7 bases. Trimming at V came to 1 base and at J to 2 bases, leaving 11 bases not matched to a gene. Germline loops: CDR1 SQVTM, CDR2 ANQGSEA. The CDR3 is 16 amino acids.

The rearrangement joins TRBV15 to TRBJ2-7; possible D gene TRBD1, 5 bases. Between the trimmed V and J ends, which lost 2 bases and 5 bases, there was a span of 10 bases. The CDR3 totals 13 residues. CDR1 is LNHNV and CDR2 is YYDKDF in the germline V gene (reference sequence). CDR3 in amino acids: CATSRTRDNEQYF. The CDR3 DNA follows: TGTGCCACCAGCAGAACCAGGGATAACGAGCAGTACTTC.